These T cell receptor beta chains were read from a single sample in a study of blood T cell repertoires in COVID-19. The repertoire was sequenced with immunoSEQ multiplex PCR; TCRdb's copy has only in-frame clones and lacks some. The table records roughly 210,000 clones, around 89% of them present only once. The sample consisted of peripheral blood. Receptor source: a man aged 65 to 79 with acute or convalescent COVID-19. Each CDR3 is given with its conserved first and last residue. Each record gives: D gene, clone size, V gene, J gene, CDR3 protein, CDR3 DNA. D genes are given only for firm matches. Size is stated for part of the rows, as once, few or many counts, or as a class when the clone is expanded.

.	.	TRBV7-9	TRBJ2-1	CASSLHAGTLGNEQFF	TGTGCCAGCAGCTTACATGCGGGAACCCTTGGGAATGAGCAGTTCTTC
TRBD2	many	TRBV5-1	TRBJ2-1	CASSLAVISYNEQFF	TGCGCCAGCAGCCTAGCGGTTATCTCCTACAATGAGCAGTTCTTC
.	.	TRBV7-3	TRBJ1-1	CASSSDRNTEAFF	TGTGCCAGCAGCTCGGACAGGAACACTGAAGCTTTCTTT
TRBD1	.	TRBV5-4	TRBJ2-5	CASSNRDRNQETQYF	TGTGCCAGCAGCAACCGGGACAGGAACCAAGAGACCCAGTACTTC
.	.	TRBV19	TRBJ1-5	CATGGAFLGNQPQHF	TGTGCCACCGGGGGGGCCTTCCTGGGCAATCAGCCCCAGCATTTT
.	once	TRBV30	TRBJ2-1	CAWSRGISYNEQFF	TGTGCCTGGAGTCGAGGAATCTCCTACAATGAGCAGTTCTTC
.	once	TRBV5-1	TRBJ2-1	CASSWAQNSYNEQFF	TGCGCCAGCTCCTGGGCCCAAAACTCCTACAATGAGCAGTTCTTC
TRBD1	.	TRBV5-4	TRBJ1-2	CASSLAGGYGYTF	TGTGCCAGCAGCTTAGCAGGGGGCTATGGCTACACCTTC
TRBD1	.	TRBV6-5	TRBJ1-5	CASSYSGQGQPQHF	TGTGCCAGCAGTTACTCCGGACAGGGCCAGCCCCAGCATTTT
.	.	TRBV4-1	TRBJ2-7	CASSLVAVRPDEQYF	TGCGCCAGCAGCCTTGTTGCGGTGCGACCTGACGAGCAGTACTTC
.	.	TRBV18	TRBJ1-5	CASSPRSPAGVNNQPQHF	TGTGCCAGCTCACCGAGGAGTCCAGCAGGGGTAAACAATCAGCCCCAGCATTTT
.	.	TRBV19	TRBJ1-1	CASSPLQGGWTEAFF	TGTGCCAGTAGCCCTCTACAGGGAGGGTGGACTGAAGCTTTCTTT
TRBD2	.	TRBV6-1	TRBJ2-3	CASSAGTRQSTDTQYF	TGTGCCAGCAGTGCGGGGACTAGACAGAGCACAGATACGCAGTATTTT
.	.	TRBV19	TRBJ2-3	CASSIGRTDGEYF	TGTGCCAGTAGTATAGGAAGGACAGATGGGGAGTATTTT
TRBD1	once	TRBV7-9	TRBJ2-3	CASSTWTGGIDTQYF	TGTGCCAGCAGCACCTGGACAGGGGGCATAGATACGCAGTATTTT
.	.	TRBV4-1	TRBJ2-3	CASSQDPKDTQYF	TGCGCCAGCAGCCAAGATCCCAAAGATACGCAGTATTTT
TRBD2	.	TRBV20-1	TRBJ2-1	CSASLAGTYNEQFF	TGCAGTGCTAGTTTAGCGGGAACCTACAATGAGCAGTTCTTC
TRBD1	.	TRBV9	TRBJ2-7	CASSIGQGPYEQYF	TGTGCCAGCAGCATCGGACAGGGACCCTACGAGCAGTACTTC
.	.	TRBV24-1	TRBJ1-6	CATSEAGNSPLHF	TGTGCCACCAGTGAAGCAGGGAATTCACCCCTCCACTTT
.	.	TRBV12-3/TRBV12-4	TRBJ1-1	CASSLYSQGEAFF	TGTGCCAGCAGTTTATATTCGCAGGGAGAAGCTTTCTTT
.	.	TRBV18	TRBJ2-5	CASSPSSQETQYF	TGTGCCAGCTCACCTTCCAGCCAAGAGACCCAGTACTTC
.	few	TRBV4-3	TRBJ1-1	CASSLKTDSYTEAFF	TGCGCCAGCAGCCTAAAGACGGACAGCTACACTGAAGCTTTCTTT
TRBD1	.	TRBV6-1	TRBJ2-1	CASSVGGTGKRNEQFF	TGTGCCAGCAGTGTTGGAGGGACAGGGAAGAGGAATGAGCAGTTCTTC
TRBD2	.	TRBV5-1	TRBJ2-5	CASSLGSGGFPQETQYF	TGCGCCAGCAGCTTGGGCTCCGGGGGGTTTCCCCAAGAGACCCAGTACTTC
.	few	TRBV15	TRBJ2-7	CATSRDRGQSYEQYF	TGTGCCACCAGCAGAGATCGCGGCCAATCCTACGAGCAGTACTTC
TRBD1	.	TRBV3-1/TRBV3-2	TRBJ1-3	CASSQTGGSGNTIYF	TGTGCCAGCAGCCAAACAGGGGGCTCTGGAAACACCATATATTTT
.	once	TRBV19	TRBJ1-1	CASSLLGLSEAFF	TGTGCCAGTAGTCTGTTGGGACTCTCTGAAGCTTTCTTT
TRBD1	.	TRBV29-1	TRBJ2-5	CSAGTGGETQYF	TGCAGCGCCGGGACAGGGGGAGAGACCCAGTACTTC
.	.	TRBV3-1/TRBV3-2	TRBJ2-1	CASSLDFAGQFF	TGTGCCAGCAGTCTGGACTTCGCCGGGCAGTTCTTC
.	.	TRBV3-1/TRBV3-2	TRBJ1-1	CASSQGGGRMGTEAFF	TGTGCCAGCAGCCAAGGGGGGGGACGGATGGGCACTGAAGCTTTCTTT
.	.	TRBV7-2	TRBJ1-5	CASSLVQNQPQHF	TGTGCCAGCAGCTTAGTCCAGAATCAGCCCCAGCATTTT
.	.	TRBV7-9	TRBJ2-5	CASSLGTTRQETQYF	TGTGCCAGCAGCTTAGGGACTACCCGCCAAGAGACCCAGTACTTC
TRBD1	.	TRBV6-2/TRBV6-3	TRBJ2-5	CASSENDRDRGRKTQYF	TGTGCCAGCAGCGAGAACGACCGGGACAGGGGGCGGAAGACCCAGTACTTC